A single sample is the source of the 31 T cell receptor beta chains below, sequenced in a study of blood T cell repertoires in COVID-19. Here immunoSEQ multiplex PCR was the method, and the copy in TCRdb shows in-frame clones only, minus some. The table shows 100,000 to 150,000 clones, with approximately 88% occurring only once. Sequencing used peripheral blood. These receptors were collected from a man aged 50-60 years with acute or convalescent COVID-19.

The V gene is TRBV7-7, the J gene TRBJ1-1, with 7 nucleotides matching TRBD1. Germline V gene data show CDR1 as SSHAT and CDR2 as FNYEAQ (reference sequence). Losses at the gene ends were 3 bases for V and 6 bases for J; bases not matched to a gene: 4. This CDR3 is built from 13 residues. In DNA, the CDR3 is TGTGCCAGCAGCTTCGACAGGGACGCTGAAGCTTTCTTT. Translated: CASSFDRDAEAFF.

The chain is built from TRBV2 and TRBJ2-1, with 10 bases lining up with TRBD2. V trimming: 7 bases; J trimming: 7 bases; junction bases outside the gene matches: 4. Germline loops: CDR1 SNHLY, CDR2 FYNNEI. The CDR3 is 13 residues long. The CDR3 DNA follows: TGTGCCAGCATTATACTAGCGGGGAATGAGCAGTTCTTC. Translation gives CASIILAGNEQFF.

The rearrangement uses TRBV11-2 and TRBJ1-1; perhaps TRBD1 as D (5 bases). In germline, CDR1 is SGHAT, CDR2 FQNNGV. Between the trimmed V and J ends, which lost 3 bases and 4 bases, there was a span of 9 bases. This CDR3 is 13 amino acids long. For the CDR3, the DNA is TGTGCCAGCAGCTTTGCAGGGCCCACTGAAGCTTTCTTT. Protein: CASSFAGPTEAFF.

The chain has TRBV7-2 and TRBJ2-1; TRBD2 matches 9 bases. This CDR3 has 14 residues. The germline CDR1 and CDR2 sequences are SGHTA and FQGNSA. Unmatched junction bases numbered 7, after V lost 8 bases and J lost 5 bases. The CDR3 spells CASGGTSPNNEQFF. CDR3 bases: TGTGCCAGCGGAGGGACTAGCCCGAACAATGAGCAGTTCTTC.

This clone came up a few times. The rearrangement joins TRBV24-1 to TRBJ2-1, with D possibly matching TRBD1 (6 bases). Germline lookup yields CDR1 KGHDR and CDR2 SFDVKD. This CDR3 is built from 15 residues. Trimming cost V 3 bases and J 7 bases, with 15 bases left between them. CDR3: CATSDGQGFWNEQFF. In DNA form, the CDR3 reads TGTGCCACCAGTGATGGGCAGGGGTTTTGGAATGAGCAGTTCTTC.

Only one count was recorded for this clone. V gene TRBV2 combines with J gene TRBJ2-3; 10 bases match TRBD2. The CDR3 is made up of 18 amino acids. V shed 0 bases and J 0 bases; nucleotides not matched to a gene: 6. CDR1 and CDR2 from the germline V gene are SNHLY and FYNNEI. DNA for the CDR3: TGTGCCAGCAGTGAAGCTCCTAGCGGGGGATGGAGCACAGATACGCAGTATTTT. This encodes CASSEAPSGGWSTDTQYF.

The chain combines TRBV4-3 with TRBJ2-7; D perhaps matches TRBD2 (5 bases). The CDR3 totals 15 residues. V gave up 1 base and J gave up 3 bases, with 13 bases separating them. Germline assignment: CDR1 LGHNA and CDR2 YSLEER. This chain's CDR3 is CASSQANTRGYEQYF. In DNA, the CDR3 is TGCGCCAGCAGCCAAGCGAACACCCGGGGCTACGAGCAGTACTTC.

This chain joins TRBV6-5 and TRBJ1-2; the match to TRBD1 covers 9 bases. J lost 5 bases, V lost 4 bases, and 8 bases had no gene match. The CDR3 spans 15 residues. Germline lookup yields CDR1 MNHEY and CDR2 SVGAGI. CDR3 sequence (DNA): TGTGCCAGCAGTTCCTACAGGGGGCAGGGGTATGGCTACACCTTC. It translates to CASSSYRGQGYGYTF.

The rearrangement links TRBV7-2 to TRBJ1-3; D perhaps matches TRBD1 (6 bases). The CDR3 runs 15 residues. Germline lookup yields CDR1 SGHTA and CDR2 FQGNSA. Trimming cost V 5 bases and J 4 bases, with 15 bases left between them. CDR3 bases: TGTGCCAGCAGCGCCCAGGGGATTAGGGGAAACACCATATATTTT. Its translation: CASSAQGIRGNTIYF.

Here the CDR3 DNA reads TGTGCCAGCAGCTTTACGTCTAGCCTGGGACTAGCGGACCACTACGAGCAGTACTTC. Its protein product is CASSFTSSLGLADHYEQYF. V usage is TRBV12-1 and J usage is TRBJ2-7; TRBD2, as called in the table, went unchecked against the DNA. TRBV12-1 is designated a pseudogene. The CDR3 covers 19 residues.

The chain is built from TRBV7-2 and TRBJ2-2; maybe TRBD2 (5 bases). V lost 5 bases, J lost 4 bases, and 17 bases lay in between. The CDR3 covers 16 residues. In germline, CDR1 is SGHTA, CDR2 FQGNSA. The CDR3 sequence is CASSPVVSVGTGELFF. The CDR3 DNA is TGTGCCAGCAGCCCTGTCGTTAGCGTCGGCACCGGGGAGCTGTTTTTT.

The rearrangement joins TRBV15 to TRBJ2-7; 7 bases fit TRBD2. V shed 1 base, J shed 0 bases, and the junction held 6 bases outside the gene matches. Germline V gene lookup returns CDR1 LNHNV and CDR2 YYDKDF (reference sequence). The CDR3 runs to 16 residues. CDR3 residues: CATSRVGGLTSYEQYF. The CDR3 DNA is TGTGCCACCAGCAGAGTGGGGGGACTAACCTCCTACGAGCAGTACTTC.

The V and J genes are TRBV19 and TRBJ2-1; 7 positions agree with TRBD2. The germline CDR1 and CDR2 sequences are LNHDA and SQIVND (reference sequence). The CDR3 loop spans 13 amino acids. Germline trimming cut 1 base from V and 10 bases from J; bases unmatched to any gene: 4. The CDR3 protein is CASSIVAGAEQFF. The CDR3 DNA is TGTGCCAGTAGTATAGTTGCGGGAGCCGAGCAGTTCTTC.

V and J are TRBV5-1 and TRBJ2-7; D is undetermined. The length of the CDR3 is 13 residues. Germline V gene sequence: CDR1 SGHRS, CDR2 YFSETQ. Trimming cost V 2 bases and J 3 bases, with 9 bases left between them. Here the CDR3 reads CASSFGDFYEQYF. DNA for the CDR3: TGCGCCAGCAGCTTTGGAGATTTCTACGAGCAGTACTTC.

CDR3 bases: TGTGCCAGCAGTTTACGAAAGCGGGAGTTCCTCCACAATGAGCAGTTCTTC. It specifies CASSLRKREFLHNEQFF. The genes are TRBV27 and TRBJ2-1; 8 bases fit TRBD2. The V gene's germline CDR1 is MNHEY and CDR2 SMNVEV (reference sequence). The trim removed 2 bases at V and 5 bases at J, leaving 11 bases unmatched. The CDR3 contains 17 residues.

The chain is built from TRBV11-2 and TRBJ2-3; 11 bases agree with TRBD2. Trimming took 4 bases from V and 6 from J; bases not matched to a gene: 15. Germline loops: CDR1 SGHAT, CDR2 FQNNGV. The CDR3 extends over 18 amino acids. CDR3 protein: CASSYRGRLAGNFDTQYF. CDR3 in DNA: TGTGCCAGCAGCTATCGCGGCCGACTAGCGGGAAATTTCGATACGCAGTATTTT.

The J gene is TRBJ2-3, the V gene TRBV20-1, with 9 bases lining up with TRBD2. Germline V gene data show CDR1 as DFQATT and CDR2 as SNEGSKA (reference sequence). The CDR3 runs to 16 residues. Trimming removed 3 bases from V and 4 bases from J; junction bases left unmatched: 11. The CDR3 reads CSASQAGGPGSDTQYF. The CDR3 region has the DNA TGCAGTGCTAGTCAGGCGGGAGGGCCCGGTTCAGATACGCAGTATTTT.

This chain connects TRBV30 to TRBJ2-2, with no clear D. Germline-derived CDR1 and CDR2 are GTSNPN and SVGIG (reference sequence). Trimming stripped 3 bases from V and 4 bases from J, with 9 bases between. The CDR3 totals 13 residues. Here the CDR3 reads CAWSDFSTGELFF. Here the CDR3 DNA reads TGTGCCTGGAGCGATTTTAGCACCGGGGAGCTGTTTTTT.

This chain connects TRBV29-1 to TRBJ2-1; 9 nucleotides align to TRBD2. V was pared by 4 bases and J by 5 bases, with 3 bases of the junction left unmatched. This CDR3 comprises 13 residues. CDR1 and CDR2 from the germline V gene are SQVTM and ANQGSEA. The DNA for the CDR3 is TGCAGCGTTGCGGTAGCGGGAGACAATGAGCAGTTCTTC. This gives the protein CSVAVAGDNEQFF.

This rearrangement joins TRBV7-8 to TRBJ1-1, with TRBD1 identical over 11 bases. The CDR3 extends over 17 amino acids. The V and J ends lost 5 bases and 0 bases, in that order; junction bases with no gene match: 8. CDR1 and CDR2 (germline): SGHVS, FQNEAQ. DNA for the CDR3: TGTGCCAGCAGCCTTCTAGGGACAGGGGGGTTGAACACTGAAGCTTTCTTT. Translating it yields CASSLLGTGGLNTEAFF.

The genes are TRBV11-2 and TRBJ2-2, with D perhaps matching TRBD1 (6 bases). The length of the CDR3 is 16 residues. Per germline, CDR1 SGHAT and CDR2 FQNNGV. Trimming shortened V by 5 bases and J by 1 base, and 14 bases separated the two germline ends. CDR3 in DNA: TGTGCCAGCAGCCGTCGGACAGCCTTGAACACCGGGGAGCTGTTTTTT. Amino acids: CASSRRTALNTGELFF.

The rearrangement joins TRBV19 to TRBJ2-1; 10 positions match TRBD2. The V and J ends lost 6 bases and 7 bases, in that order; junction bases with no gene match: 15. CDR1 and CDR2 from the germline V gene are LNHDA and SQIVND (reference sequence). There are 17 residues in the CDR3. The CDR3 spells CASRAANLAGERNEQFF. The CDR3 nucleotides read TGTGCCAGTAGGGCCGCGAATCTAGCGGGAGAGAGGAATGAGCAGTTCTTC.

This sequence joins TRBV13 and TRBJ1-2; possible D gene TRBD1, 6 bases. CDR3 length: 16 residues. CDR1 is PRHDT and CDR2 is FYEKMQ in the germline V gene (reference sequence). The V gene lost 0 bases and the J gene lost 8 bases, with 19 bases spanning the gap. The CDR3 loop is CASSLGGQRHYRGYTF. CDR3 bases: TGTGCCAGCAGCTTAGGCGGACAGCGCCATTATCGGGGCTACACCTTC.

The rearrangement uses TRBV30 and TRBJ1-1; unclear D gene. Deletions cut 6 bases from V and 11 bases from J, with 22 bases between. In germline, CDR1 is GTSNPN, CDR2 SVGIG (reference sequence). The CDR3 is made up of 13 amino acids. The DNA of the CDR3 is TGTGCCTGCCAAAAGAAAGGCCCCGGGTGGGCTTTCTTT. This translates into CACQKKGPGWAFF.

In DNA form, the CDR3 reads TGTGCCAGTAGGACAGGGGGCGCGGTCACAGATACGCAGTATTTT. Translation gives CASRTGGAVTDTQYF. The chain employs TRBV19 and TRBJ2-3; TRBD1 agrees at 10 bases. Per germline, CDR1 LNHDA and CDR2 SQIVND (reference sequence). V shed 6 bases and J 2 bases; nucleotides not matched to a gene: 5. The CDR3 is 15 residues long.

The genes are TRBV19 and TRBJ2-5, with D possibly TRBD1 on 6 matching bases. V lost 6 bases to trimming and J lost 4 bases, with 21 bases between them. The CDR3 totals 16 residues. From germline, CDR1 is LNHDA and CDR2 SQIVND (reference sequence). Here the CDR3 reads CASSRIPGQGGETQYF. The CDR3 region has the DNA TGTGCCAGTAGCAGGATACCGGGACAAGGGGGAGAGACCCAGTACTTC. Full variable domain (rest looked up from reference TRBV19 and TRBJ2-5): DGGITQSPKYLFRKEGQNVTLSCEQNLNHDAMYWYRQDPGQGLRLIYYSQIVNDFQKGDIAEGYSVSREKKESFPLTVTSAQKNPTAFYLCASSRIPGQGGETQYFGPGTRLLVL.

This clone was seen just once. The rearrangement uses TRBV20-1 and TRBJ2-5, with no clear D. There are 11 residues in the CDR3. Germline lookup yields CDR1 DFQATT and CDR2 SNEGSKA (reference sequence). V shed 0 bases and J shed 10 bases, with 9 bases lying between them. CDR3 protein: CSARDPPGQYF. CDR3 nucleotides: TGCAGTGCTAGAGATCCCCCAGGCCAGTACTTC.

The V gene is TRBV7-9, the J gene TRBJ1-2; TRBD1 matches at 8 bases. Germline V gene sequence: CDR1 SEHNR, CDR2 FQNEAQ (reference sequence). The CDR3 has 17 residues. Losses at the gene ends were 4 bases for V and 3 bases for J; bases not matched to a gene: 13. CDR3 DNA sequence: TGTGCCAGCAGCTACCTCAGCGGGCAGGGGGCGGACTATGGCTACACCTTC. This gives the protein CASSYLSGQGADYGYTF.

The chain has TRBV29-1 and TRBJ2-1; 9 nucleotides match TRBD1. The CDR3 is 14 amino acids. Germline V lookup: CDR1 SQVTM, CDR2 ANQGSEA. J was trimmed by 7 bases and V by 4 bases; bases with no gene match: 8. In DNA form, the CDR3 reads TGCAGCGTTGTGGGGACAGGGTTTAGGAATGAGCAGTTCTTC. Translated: CSVVGTGFRNEQFF.

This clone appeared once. In DNA, the CDR3 is TGTGCCTGGAGTGTCGGGTGGACGGGGGCTTTCTTT. Translating it yields CAWSVGWTGAFF. J is TRBJ1-1 and V is TRBV30, with unresolved D. The CDR3 runs 12 residues. Germline loops: CDR1 GTSNPN, CDR2 SVGIG (reference sequence). V lost 0 bases and J 11 bases, leaving 13 bases between the germline ends.

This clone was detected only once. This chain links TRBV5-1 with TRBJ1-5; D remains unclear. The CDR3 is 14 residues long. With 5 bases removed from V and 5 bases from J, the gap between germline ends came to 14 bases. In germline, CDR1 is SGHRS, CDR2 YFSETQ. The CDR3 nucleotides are TGCGCCAGCAGTTTCGGGGATAGGGATCAGCCCCAGCATTTT. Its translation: CASSFGDRDQPQHF.